The T cell receptor (beta chain) under discussion was sequenced for a study of control samples from healthy donors and cancer patients (dated by TCRdb to the early 2020s). Trimming takes 4 bases from V and 5 bases from J, and the germline ends sit 12 bases apart. The germline V gene gives CDR1 as LGHNA and CDR2 as YSLEER. Reading from cysteine to phenylalanine, the CDR3 counts 14 amino acids. Left in the record is the CDR3 DNA by itself, 42 bases read in frame from the first base. Receptor amplification or capture employed the immunoSEQ multiplex PCR assay. As stored in TCRdb, this immuneACCESS dataset retains in-frame rearrangements with V and J assigned. A fraction of the clones does not appear; measured against another copy, unresolved V genes explain less than half of the discrepancy, and the remainder lacks a known reason. The data table for this sample lists roughly 190,000 clones. Around 2% of the sample lies in the top ten.

Note on this clone: What this receptor recognizes is not known.

The rearranged segments are TRBV4-3 and TRBJ2-1, with the D gene uncertain. This clonotype originated in a woman in her thirties in good health. Sequencing was done on a sample of blood. DNA sequence: TGCGCCAGCAGCCTGGTTCACGCGAACAATGAGCAGTTCTTC. Its product reads: CASSLVHANNEQFF.